This T cell receptor (beta chain) derives from a study of response to subunit inactivated influenza vaccine. The CDR3 runs 16 residues. Germline V gene sequence: CDR1 LNHNV, CDR2 YYDKDF (reference sequence). The ends lost 6 bases at V and 4 bases at J; junction bases unmatched: 11. This clonotype was picked up a small number of times. TCRdb fed the RT-PCR reads into MiXCR, producing one record per CDR3 protein. This table holds 150,000 to 200,000 distinct CDR3 sequences, about 11% found once. The V gene is TRBV15, the J gene TRBJ2-2, with 7 bases identical to TRBD1. Here the sequenced sample was CD8+ T cells sorted from PBMCs, taken around 25 months after vaccination. This sequence originates from a man between 50 and 69 years old who received an inactivated influenza vaccine. CDR3 sequence: CATSDPRDSFTGELFF. The CDR3 nucleotides are TGTGCCACCAGTGACCCCCGGGACAGTTTCACCGGGGAGCTGTTTTTT. The full variable domain, its missing parts supplied by reference TRBV15 and TRBJ2-2, is DAMVIQNPRYQVTQFGKPVTLSCSQTLNHNVMYWYQQKSSQAPKLLFHYYDKDFNNEADTPDNFQSRRPNTSFCFLDIRSPGLGDTAMYLCATSDPRDSFTGELFFGEGSRLTVL.